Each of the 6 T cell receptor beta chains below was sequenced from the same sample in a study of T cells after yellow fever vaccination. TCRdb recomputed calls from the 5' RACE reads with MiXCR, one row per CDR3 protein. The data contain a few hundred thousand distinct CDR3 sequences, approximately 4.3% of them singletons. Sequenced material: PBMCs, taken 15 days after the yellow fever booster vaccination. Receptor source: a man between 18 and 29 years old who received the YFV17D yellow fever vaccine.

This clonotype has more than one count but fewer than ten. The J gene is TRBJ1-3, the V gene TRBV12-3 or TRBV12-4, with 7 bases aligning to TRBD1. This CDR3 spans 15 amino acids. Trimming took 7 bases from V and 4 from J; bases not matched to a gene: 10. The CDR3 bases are TGTGCCAGCAACGAAAGGGGGCGACCCGGAAACACCATATATTTT. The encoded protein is CASNERGRPGNTIYF.

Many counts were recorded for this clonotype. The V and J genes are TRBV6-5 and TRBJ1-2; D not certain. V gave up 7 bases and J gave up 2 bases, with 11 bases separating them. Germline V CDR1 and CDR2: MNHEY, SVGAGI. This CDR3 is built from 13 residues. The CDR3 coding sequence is TGTGCCAGCACCCCGGGCGAAAACTATGGCTACACCTTC. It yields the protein CASTPGENYGYTF.

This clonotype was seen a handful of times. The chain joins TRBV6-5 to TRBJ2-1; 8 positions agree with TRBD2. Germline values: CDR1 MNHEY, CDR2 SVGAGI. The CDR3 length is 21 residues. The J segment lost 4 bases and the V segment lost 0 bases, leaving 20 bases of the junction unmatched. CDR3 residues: CASSYSPRGGSRLAVYNEQFF. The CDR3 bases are TGTGCCAGCAGTTACTCACCCCGGGGGGGGAGTCGGCTAGCGGTATACAATGAGCAGTTCTTC.

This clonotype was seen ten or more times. This CDR3 is CASSRRPVDEKLFF. The CDR3 region has the DNA TGTGCCAGCAGCCGCCGCCCGGTCGATGAAAAACTGTTTTTT. The J gene is TRBJ1-4, the V gene TRBV6-5; D is undetermined. This CDR3 region has 14 residues. V was pared by 6 bases and J by 6 bases, with 14 bases between. The germline CDR1 and CDR2 sequences are MNHEY and SVGAGI.

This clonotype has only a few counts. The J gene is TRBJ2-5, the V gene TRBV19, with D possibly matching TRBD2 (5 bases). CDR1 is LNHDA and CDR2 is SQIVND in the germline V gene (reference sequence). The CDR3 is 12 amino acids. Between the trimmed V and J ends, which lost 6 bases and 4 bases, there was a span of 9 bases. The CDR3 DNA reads TGTGCCAGTAGGGCTAGCAGAGAGACCCAGTACTTC. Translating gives CASRASRETQYF.

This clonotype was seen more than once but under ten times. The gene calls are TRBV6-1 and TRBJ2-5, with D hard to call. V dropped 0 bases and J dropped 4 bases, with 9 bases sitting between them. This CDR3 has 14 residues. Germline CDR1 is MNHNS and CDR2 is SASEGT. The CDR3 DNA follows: TGTGCCAGCAGTGAAGCGATGGCAGGAGAGACCCAGTACTTC. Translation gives CASSEAMAGETQYF.